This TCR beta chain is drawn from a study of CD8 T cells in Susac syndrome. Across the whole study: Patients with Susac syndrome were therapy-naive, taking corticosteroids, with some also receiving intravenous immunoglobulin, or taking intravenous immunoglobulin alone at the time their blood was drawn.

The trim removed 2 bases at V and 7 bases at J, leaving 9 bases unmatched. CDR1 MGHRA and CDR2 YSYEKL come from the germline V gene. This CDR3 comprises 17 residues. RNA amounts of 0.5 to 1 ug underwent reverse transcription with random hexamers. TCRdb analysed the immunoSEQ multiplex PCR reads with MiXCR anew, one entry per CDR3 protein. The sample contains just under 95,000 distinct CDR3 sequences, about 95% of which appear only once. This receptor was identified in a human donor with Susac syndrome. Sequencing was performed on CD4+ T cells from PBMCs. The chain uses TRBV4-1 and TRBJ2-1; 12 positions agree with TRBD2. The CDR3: CASSQPATSGGRNEQFF. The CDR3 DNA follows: TGCGCCAGCAGCCAACCTGCGACTAGCGGGGGCCGGAATGAGCAGTTCTTC.